This TCR beta chain was retrieved from a study of cytomegalovirus exposure and HLA in healthy donors. The germline V and J ends were trimmed by 2 bases and 11 bases, with 9 bases remaining between them. The CDR3 loop spans 11 amino acids. CDR1 is MNHEY, CDR2 SVGAGI, per germline. Remarks on this clone: Its target is unknown.

Whole-study results and caveats: The study listed approximately 160 cytomegalovirus-associated TCR beta chains. There were some V segments, including TRBV6-2 and TRBV6-3, excluded as indistinguishable. The authors confirmed in vitro that three CMV-associated chains were specific for CMV antigens. Per a later analysis, HLA-associated TCR beta chains showed more clonal expansion than other, equally common TCR beta chains.

The PCR employed 60 Vbeta primers together with 13 Jbeta primers. The assay was immunoSEQ multiplex PCR, and TCRdb's table has in-frame clones only and misses some. The sample records roughly 240,000 clones, about four fifths being singletons. The source of this sequence is a middle-aged woman in good health and CMV-seropositive. The V gene is TRBV6-5, the J gene TRBJ1-1; no clear D. Sequenced material: PBMCs. The CDR3: CASSYPGRAFF. CDR3 nucleotide sequence: TGTGCCAGCAGTTACCCCGGGAGGGCTTTCTTT.